Listed here are 24 T cell receptor beta chains from one sample, sequenced in a study of shared clonotypes between healthy human individuals. This table comes from immunoSEQ multiplex PCR, and its TCRdb copy is limited to in-frame clones, with some not included. The sample holds about 2.3 million clones; 80% to 95% are singletons and the top ten take 0.37%. Input material: naive CD4+ T cells from PBMCs. Subset in this sample: CD45RA+ positively selected. These receptors were taken from a man between 18 and 29 years old in good health. Some clones in this sample may be carry-over from other donors' samples.

V is TRBV7-8 and J is TRBJ1-3; D is unclear. Germline lookup yields CDR1 SGHVS and CDR2 FQNEAQ. CDR3 length: 15 residues. Trimming took 4 bases from V and 0 from J, leaving 10 bases between them. The CDR3, as DNA: TGTGCCAGCAGCTCTGGACGTCTCTCTGGAAACACCATATATTTT. It specifies CASSSGRLSGNTIYF.

Note on this clone: This CDR3 is also generated by other DNA sequences in the sample. The chain links TRBV5-4 to TRBJ2-7, with 9 positions matching TRBD1. With 4 bases clipped from V and 3 bases from J, the junction kept 5 bases outside the gene matches. CDR3 size: 14 residues. CDR1 and CDR2 (germline): SGHNT, YYREEE (reference sequence). The CDR3 loop reads CASSPGQGIYEQYF. The DNA for the CDR3 is TGTGCCAGCAGCCCGGGACAGGGAATCTACGAGCAGTACTTC.

The J gene is TRBJ2-7, the V gene TRBV7-2; D not resolved. The CDR3 totals 12 residues. Germline loops: CDR1 SGHTA, CDR2 FQGNSA. V lost 5 bases to trimming and J lost 6 bases, with 11 bases between them. CDR3 coding DNA: TGTGCCAGCAGCAGAGTCCCCGGCGAGCAGTACTTC. As protein: CASSRVPGEQYF.

The genes are TRBV7-3 and TRBJ2-1; 9 bases align to TRBD1. The germline V gene has CDR1 SGHTA and CDR2 FQGTGA. This CDR3 region has 15 residues. V shed 5 bases, J shed 7 bases, and the junction held 9 bases outside the gene matches. CDR3 loop: CASSLRDRDTNEQFF. CDR3 in DNA: TGTGCCAGCAGCCTACGGGACAGGGATACAAATGAGCAGTTCTTC.

The chain couples TRBV5-5 to TRBJ1-4; maybe TRBD1 (6 bases). CDR3 length equals 14 residues. Germline loops: CDR1 SGHKS, CDR2 YYEKEE (reference sequence). Trimming stripped 5 bases from V and 8 bases from J, with 16 bases between. The CDR3 nucleotides are TGTGCCAGCAGATTGACCCTAGGGGGGGAAAAACTGTTTTTT. It yields the protein CASRLTLGGEKLFF.

The chain uses TRBV2 and TRBJ1-5; 8 bases are shared with TRBD1. This CDR3 is built from 17 residues. Germline assignment: CDR1 SNHLY and CDR2 FYNNEI. The V gene end was trimmed by 2 bases and the J gene end by 7 bases; junction bases not matched to a gene: 13. This chain's CDR3 is CASSESWGQVPGQPQHF. The CDR3 DNA sequence: TGTGCCAGCAGTGAATCCTGGGGACAGGTCCCGGGACAGCCCCAGCATTTT.

This clone appeared a single time. The chain recombines TRBV11-2 with TRBJ2-7, with TRBD1 matching 7 bases. CDR3 length: 17 residues. V lost 2 bases and J lost 2; bases outside the gene matches: 12. The germline CDR1 and CDR2 sequences are SGHAT and FQNNGV. The CDR3 nucleotides are TGTGCCAGCAGCTTAAAATACGGGACAGCCTTCCCCTACGAGCAGTACTTC. Amino acids: CASSLKYGTAFPYEQYF.

The chain recombines TRBV18 with TRBJ1-1; the D is unclear. This CDR3 spans 15 amino acids. Trimming removed 5 bases from V and 3 bases from J, with 16 bases in between. Germline V gives CDR1 KGHSH, CDR2 LQKENI. The CDR3 nucleotides read TGTGCCAGCTCAAAATCGGCCACCGCGGACACTGAAGCTTTCTTT. This codes for CASSKSATADTEAFF.

This chain joins TRBV5-4 and TRBJ2-5, with D uncertain. The germline V gene has CDR1 SGHNT and CDR2 YYREEE (reference sequence). V lost 5 bases to trimming and J lost 4 bases, with 15 bases between them. This CDR3 has 14 residues. CDR3 residues: CASSSRSVGETQYF. In nucleotides, the CDR3 is TGTGCCAGCAGTTCCAGGTCGGTCGGAGAGACCCAGTACTTC.

The chain recombines TRBV6-5 with TRBJ2-4, with TRBD1 matching 8 bases. V was clipped by 1 base and J by 7 bases; unmatched bases: 6. There are 15 residues in the CDR3. Germline V CDR1 and CDR2: MNHEY, SVGAGI. CDR3 protein: CASSYFATGANIQYF. CDR3 DNA sequence: TGTGCCAGCAGTTACTTCGCGACAGGGGCGAACATTCAGTACTTC.

The gene calls are TRBV5-5 and TRBJ2-7; D is unresolved. Germline CDR1 reads SGHKS; CDR2 reads YYEKEE (reference sequence). The CDR3 is made up of 15 amino acids. Trimming removed 0 bases at V and 1 base at J, with 11 bases between. The CDR3 loop is CASSLDVVPSYEQYF. The CDR3 DNA reads TGTGCCAGCAGCTTGGATGTAGTCCCTTCCTACGAGCAGTACTTC.

V is TRBV11-2 and J is TRBJ2-3; D call uncertain. V lost 2 bases and J 3 bases, leaving 9 bases between the germline ends. CDR3 size: 14 residues. Germline CDR1 and CDR2: SGHAT and FQNNGV. CDR3 protein: CASSLKSTTDTQYF. The CDR3 nucleotides read TGTGCCAGCAGCTTAAAGTCGACAACAGATACGCAGTATTTT.

V and J are TRBV4-2 and TRBJ1-2, with D perhaps matching TRBD1 (5 bases). The CDR3 is 15 amino acids. Per germline, CDR1 LGHNA and CDR2 YNFKEQ. V was shortened by 0 bases and J by 4 bases, with 12 bases between the two germline ends. CDR3 sequence: CASSQERGTVYGYTF. CDR3 bases: TGTGCCAGCAGCCAAGAGCGGGGGACCGTCTATGGCTACACCTTC.

The V gene is TRBV2, the J gene TRBJ1-2; D perhaps matches TRBD1 (6 bases). The length of the CDR3 is 13 residues. Germline V gene lookup returns CDR1 SNHLY and CDR2 FYNNEI. The V end lost 6 bases, the J end lost 2 bases, and 10 bases lay between the germline ends. CDR3 bases: TGTGCCAGCAGCGCCACAGGGAACTATGGCTACACCTTC. It codes for CASSATGNYGYTF.

The rearrangement joins TRBV28 to TRBJ2-1; D gene ambiguous. Germline CDR1 and CDR2: MDHEN and SYDVKM. Trimming shortened V by 8 bases and J by 4 bases, and 12 bases separated the two germline ends. The CDR3 totals 13 residues. The CDR3 sequence is CASGAPPYNEQFF. The CDR3 DNA is TGTGCCAGCGGCGCCCCCCCGTACAATGAGCAGTTCTTC.

This chain uses TRBV5-4 with TRBJ2-3, with 11 bases aligning to TRBD2. Germline V gene lookup returns CDR1 SGHNT and CDR2 YYREEE (reference sequence). The length of the CDR3 is 15 residues. The trim removed 4 bases at V and 6 bases at J, leaving 7 bases unmatched. The CDR3 DNA is TGTGCCAGCAGCCACCTAGCGGGAGGTCCCGATACGCAGTATTTT. This codes for CASSHLAGGPDTQYF.

This chain connects TRBV19 to TRBJ1-2; D is unclear. Germline CDR1 and CDR2: LNHDA and SQIVND (reference sequence). V lost 1 base, J lost 8 bases, and 17 bases lay in between. The CDR3 is 15 amino acids. The CDR3 region has the DNA TGTGCCAGTAGTATAGTCGCCACGGAGGTCGGCGGCTACACCTTC. Its protein product is CASSIVATEVGGYTF. Full variable domain (remainder filled in from reference TRBV19 and TRBJ1-2): DGGITQSPKYLFRKEGQNVTLSCEQNLNHDAMYWYRQDPGQGLRLIYYSQIVNDFQKGDIAEGYSVSREKKESFPLTVTSAQKNPTAFYLCASSIVATEVGGYTFGSGTRLTVV.

V gene TRBV7-2 combines with J gene TRBJ2-7; D may match TRBD1 or TRBD2 (5 bases each). The ends were cut back, 5 bases at V and 6 bases at J, with 20 bases in the middle. The CDR3 loop spans 15 amino acids. Germline V gene lookup returns CDR1 SGHTA and CDR2 FQGNSA. The CDR3: CASSVLGTRGSEQYF. For the CDR3, the DNA is TGTGCCAGCAGCGTTCTCGGGACCCGAGGCTCCGAGCAGTACTTC.

With regard to this clone: Mismatch with germline at one junction end may stem from a read error. The V call is TRBV27, the J call TRBJ2-5, with TRBD1 matching 9 bases. Germline lookup yields CDR1 MNHEY and CDR2 SMNVEV (reference sequence). The CDR3 length is 16 residues. The CDR3 DNA is TGTGCCAGCAGTGTATCAGGGACAGGGAACTTGTGGACCCAGTACTTC. This codes for CASSVSGTGNLWTQYF.

The chain couples TRBV5-1 to TRBJ2-7; D not certain. In germline, CDR1 is SGHRS, CDR2 YFSETQ. Trimming took 1 base from V and 3 from J, leaving 11 bases between them. The CDR3 is 14 amino acids. The CDR3 coding sequence is TGCGCCAGCAGCTTGTGGGCGGAAGGCTACGAGCAGTACTTC. Translating it yields CASSLWAEGYEQYF.

This chain links TRBV11-1 with TRBJ1-1, with D tentatively TRBD1 (6 bases). Germline loops: CDR1 SGHAT, CDR2 FQDESV (reference sequence). The CDR3 consists of 16 residues. V was shortened by 2 bases and J by 1 base, with 14 bases between the two germline ends. This CDR3 reads CASSLPGGGKNTEAFF. CDR3 nucleotides: TGTGCCAGCAGCTTACCGGGTGGGGGCAAGAACACTGAAGCTTTCTTT.

The V gene is TRBV28, the J gene TRBJ2-7; 8 bases line up with TRBD2. V lost 6 bases and J lost 2; bases outside the gene matches: 9. This CDR3 contains 15 residues. Germline CDR1 reads MDHEN; CDR2 reads SYDVKM. The CDR3 nucleotides read TGTGCCAGCAGCAGTAGCGGGATCCAACCCTACGAGCAGTACTTC. Protein product: CASSSSGIQPYEQYF.

The chain carries TRBV6-1 and TRBJ2-7; D possibly corresponds to TRBD1 (6 bases). Germline CDR1 reads MNHNS; CDR2 reads SASEGT. The CDR3 extends over 12 amino acids. Trimming pared 9 bases from V and 1 base from J, leaving 10 bases between. The CDR3 sequence is CASAQGSYEQYF. CDR3 coding DNA: TGTGCCAGTGCACAGGGATCCTACGAGCAGTACTTC.

This chain uses TRBV4-1 with TRBJ1-2; D is undetermined. The CDR3 consists of 13 residues. Trimming removed 1 base from V and 4 bases from J, with 7 bases in between. CDR1 is MGHRA, CDR2 YSYEKL, per germline. The CDR3 region has the DNA TGCGCCAGCAGCCAAGCCTCAGTCTATGGCTACACCTTC. Translated: CASSQASVYGYTF.